A selection of T cell receptor beta chains follows, all from one sample in a study of blood T cell repertoires in COVID-19. Some clones are missing from TCRdb's copy, which holds only in-frame ones; the method was immunoSEQ multiplex PCR. Here the sample spans some 490,000 clones, 88% being singletons. The sequencing input was PBMCs or T cells enriched from blood (not recorded which). The receptors shown here come from a woman aged 60-75 years who had recovered from COVID-19. CDR3s include the opening cysteine and the closing phenylalanine or tryptophan. The order of the fields is V gene, D gene, J gene, clone size, CDR3 protein, CDR3 DNA. A D gene is named only where the DNA matches it firmly. A clone size is listed for some rows: how often the clone was seen (once, few, many), or a class if it is expanded.

TRBV4-1	.	TRBJ2-3	.	CASSQASGTDTQYF	TGCGCCAGCAGCCAAGCTTCAGGTACAGATACGCAGTATTTT
TRBV15	TRBD1	TRBJ1-3	.	CATSRAQGAGNTIYF	TGTGCCACCAGCAGAGCCCAGGGGGCTGGAAACACCATATATTTT
TRBV27	.	TRBJ1-6	.	CASSFARGANSPLHF	TGTGCCAGCAGTTTCGCCAGGGGAGCTAATTCACCCCTCCACTTT
TRBV2	.	TRBJ1-5	.	CASNPQNSNQPQHF	TGTGCCAGCAACCCCCAGAATAGCAATCAGCCCCAGCATTTT
TRBV7-8	.	TRBJ1-2	few	CASSPRLTPNYGYTF	TGTGCCAGCAGCCCCCGTTTGACACCTAACTATGGCTACACCTTC
TRBV2	.	TRBJ2-7	.	CASSVSEVLSYEQYF	TGTGCCAGCAGCGTCAGCGAGGTTCTCTCCTACGAGCAGTACTTC
TRBV5-1	.	TRBJ1-4	.	CASSLGLMAVEKLFF	TGCGCCAGCAGCTTGGGTTTAATGGCGGTTGAAAAACTGTTTTTT
TRBV6-5	.	TRBJ1-6	.	CASSYSRDTSSPLHF	TGTGCCAGCAGTTACTCTAGGGACACCAGTTCACCCCTCCACTTT
TRBV13	.	TRBJ1-2	once	CASSERSRDYYGHTF	TGTGCCAGCAGCGAACGCTCCCGGGACTACTATGGCCACACCTTC
TRBV11-3	TRBD2	TRBJ2-3	.	CASSPRGAGGRGTDTQYF	TGTGCCAGCAGTCCTCGCGGGGCGGGGGGCCGTGGCACAGATACGCAGTATTTT
TRBV24-1	TRBD2	TRBJ2-3	.	CATSDAIAGGSDTQYF	TGTGCCACCAGTGATGCAATAGCGGGGGGCTCAGATACGCAGTATTTT
TRBV12-5	TRBD1	TRBJ2-2	.	CASGLNRGLWITGELFF	TGTGCTAGTGGTTTGAACAGGGGGCTTTGGATCACCGGGGAGCTGTTTTTT
TRBV24-1	TRBD2	TRBJ2-5	.	CATSDLSGGSETQYF	TGTGCCACCAGTGACCTAAGCGGGGGTAGTGAGACCCAGTACTTC
TRBV30	.	TRBJ1-3	.	CAWSVGQGGNTIYF	TGTGCCTGGAGCGTCGGCCAGGGTGGAAACACCATATATTTT
TRBV19	TRBD1	TRBJ1-4	.	CASSWTGTGVEKLFF	TGTGCCAGTAGTTGGACCGGGACAGGGGTTGAAAAACTGTTTTTT
TRBV30	.	TRBJ2-5	.	CAWSVHPSETQYF	TGTGCCTGGAGTGTACACCCGTCCGAGACCCAGTACTTC
TRBV18	TRBD1	TRBJ2-3	.	CATSSGTGNTNTQYF	TGTGCCACATCCTCCGGGACAGGCAATACTAATACGCAGTATTTT
TRBV27	.	TRBJ1-2	.	CASSLSARVDYGYTF	TGTGCCAGCAGTTTATCGGCCCGTGTGGACTATGGCTACACCTTC
TRBV4-1	.	TRBJ1-2	.	CASSQAANYGYTF	TGCGCCAGCAGCCAAGCCGCGAACTATGGCTACACCTTC
TRBV3-1/TRBV3-2	.	TRBJ2-7	.	CASSSRTVGYEQYF	TGTGCCAGCAGCTCCCGGACTGTGGGATACGAGCAGTACTTC
TRBV6-5	.	TRBJ1-6	.	CASSYSTFGSPLHF	TGTGCCAGCAGTTACTCGACTTTTGGTTCACCCCTCCACTTT
TRBV7-8	TRBD1	TRBJ2-7	.	CASSLIGTGNYEQYF	TGTGCCAGCAGCTTAATAGGGACAGGGAACTACGAGCAGTACTTC
TRBV18	.	TRBJ1-4	.	CASSPNRYEKLFF	TGTGCCAGCTCACCAAACAGATATGAAAAACTGTTTTTT
TRBV5-8	TRBD1	TRBJ1-5	.	CASSMQGGGNQPQHF	TGTGCCAGCAGCATGCAGGGGGGTGGCAATCAGCCCCAGCATTTT
TRBV19	TRBD1	TRBJ1-1	.	CASSSGGTEAFF	TGTGCCAGTAGCTCAGGGGGTACTGAAGCTTTCTTT
TRBV3-1/TRBV3-2	TRBD1	TRBJ2-3	.	CASSPNPSGGFSTDTQYF	TGTGCCAGCAGCCCTAACCCGTCAGGGGGCTTTAGCACAGATACGCAGTATTTT
TRBV11-2	.	TRBJ1-5	.	CASSLSDGAYQPQHF	TGTGCCAGCAGCTTAAGTGATGGGGCCTATCAGCCCCAGCATTTT
TRBV7-9	.	TRBJ1-5	.	CASSKLTGRINQPQHF	TGTGCCAGCAGCAAGTTGACAGGCCGGATTAATCAGCCCCAGCATTTT
TRBV25-1	.	TRBJ1-6	.	CASSDDRKSNSPLHF	TGTGCCAGCAGTGACGACAGGAAATCTAATTCACCCCTCCACTTT
TRBV19	.	TRBJ2-5	.	CASSIAWGGPETQYF	TGTGCCAGCAGTATAGCGTGGGGGGGGCCAGAGACCCAGTACTTC
TRBV24-1	TRBD1	TRBJ2-2	.	CATSDQWTGKAGELFF	TGTGCCACCAGTGATCAATGGACAGGGAAGGCCGGGGAGCTGTTTTTT
TRBV6-5	.	TRBJ1-1	.	CASSWLMGITEAFF	TGTGCCAGCAGTTGGTTAATGGGCATCACTGAAGCTTTCTTT
TRBV7-6	.	TRBJ2-7	.	CASSPQTGFLSYEQYF	TGTGCCAGCAGCCCACAGACAGGATTTCTCTCCTACGAGCAGTACTTC
TRBV2	.	TRBJ1-5	once	CASSEREIGNQPQHF	TGTGCCAGCAGTGAACGGGAAATCGGCAATCAGCCCCAGCATTTT
TRBV15	.	TRBJ1-1	.	CATSRDYSTEAFF	TGTGCCACCAGCAGAGATTACAGCACTGAAGCTTTCTTT
TRBV27	.	TRBJ2-3	.	CASSLFFGTDTQYF	TGTGCCAGCAGTTTATTTTTCGGCACAGATACGCAGTATTTT
TRBV5-8	TRBD1	TRBJ1-5	.	CASRGTGFGGNQPQHF	TGTGCCAGCAGGGGGACAGGGTTTGGTGGCAATCAGCCCCAGCATTTT
TRBV14	TRBD1	TRBJ1-1	.	CASSLYSGVADRGMNTEAFF	TGTGCCAGCAGCCTATACTCCGGGGTCGCGGACAGGGGGATGAACACTGAAGCTTTCTTT
TRBV7-6	.	TRBJ1-2	few	CASSPQGNYGYTF	TGTGCCAGCAGCCCACAGGGAAACTATGGCTACACCTTC
TRBV11-2	.	TRBJ1-6	.	CASRTIRDSSPLHF	TGTGCCAGCAGGACGATCCGGGACTCTTCACCCCTCCACTTT
TRBV2	TRBD2	TRBJ2-3	.	CASSRLGLVGADTQYF	TGTGCCAGCAGTCGCCTAGGACTAGTAGGAGCAGATACGCAGTATTTT
TRBV24-1	TRBD1	TRBJ1-2	.	CATSDLTGEGYTF	TGTGCCACCAGTGATCTGACAGGGGAGGGCTACACCTTC
TRBV28	.	TRBJ1-1	.	CASSLLGPNTEAFF	TGTGCCAGCAGTCTACTGGGGCCTAACACTGAAGCTTTCTTT
TRBV9	.	TRBJ1-2	.	CASSVTSGKEANYGYTF	TGTGCCAGCAGCGTGACCTCGGGGAAGGAAGCTAACTATGGCTACACCTTC
TRBV2	TRBD2	TRBJ2-3	.	CASTAGVSTDTQYF	TGTGCCAGTACTGCGGGGGTGAGCACAGATACGCAGTATTTT
TRBV15	.	TRBJ1-5	once	CATSRDAGSGNQPQHF	TGTGCCACCAGCAGAGATGCCGGGAGTGGCAATCAGCCCCAGCATTTT
TRBV2	.	TRBJ1-6	.	CASSVAVNSPLHF	TGTGCCAGCAGCGTAGCAGTTAATTCACCCCTCCACTTT
TRBV29-1	.	TRBJ1-1	.	CSVAGRENTEAFF	TGCAGCGTTGCGGGGAGGGAAAACACTGAAGCTTTCTTT